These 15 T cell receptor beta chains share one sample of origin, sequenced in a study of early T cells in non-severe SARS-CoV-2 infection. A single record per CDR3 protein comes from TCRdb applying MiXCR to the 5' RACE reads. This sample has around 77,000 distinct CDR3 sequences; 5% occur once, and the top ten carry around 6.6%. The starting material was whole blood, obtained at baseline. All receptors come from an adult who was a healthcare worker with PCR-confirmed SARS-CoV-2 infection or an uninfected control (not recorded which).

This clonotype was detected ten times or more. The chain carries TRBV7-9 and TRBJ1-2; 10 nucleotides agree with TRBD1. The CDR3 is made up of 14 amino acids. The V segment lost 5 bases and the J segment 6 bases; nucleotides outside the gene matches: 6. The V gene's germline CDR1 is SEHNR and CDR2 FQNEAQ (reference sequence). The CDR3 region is CASSRQGAGDGYTF. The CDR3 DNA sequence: TGTGCCAGCAGCCGACAGGGGGCAGGGGATGGCTACACCTTC.

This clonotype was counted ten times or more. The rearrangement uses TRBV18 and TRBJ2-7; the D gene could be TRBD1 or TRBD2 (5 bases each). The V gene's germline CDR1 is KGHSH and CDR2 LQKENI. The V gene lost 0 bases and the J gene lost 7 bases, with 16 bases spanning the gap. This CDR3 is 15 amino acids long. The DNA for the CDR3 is TGTGCCAGCTCACCACCCGATAGCGCCTGGGGGGAGCAGTACTTC. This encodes CASSPPDSAWGEQYF.

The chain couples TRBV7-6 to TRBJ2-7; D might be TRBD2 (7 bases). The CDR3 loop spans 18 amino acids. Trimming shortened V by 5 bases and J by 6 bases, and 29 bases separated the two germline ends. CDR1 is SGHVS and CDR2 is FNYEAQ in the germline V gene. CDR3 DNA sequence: TGTGCCAGCAGCCAAGGGTCCCGGAACAGGGAGGGATTGGGCGAGCAGTACTTC. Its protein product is CASSQGSRNREGLGEQYF.

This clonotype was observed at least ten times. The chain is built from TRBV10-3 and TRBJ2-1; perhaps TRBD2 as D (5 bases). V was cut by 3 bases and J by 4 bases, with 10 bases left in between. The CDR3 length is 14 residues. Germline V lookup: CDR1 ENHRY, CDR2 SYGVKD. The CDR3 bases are TGTGCCATCAGTGAAGGTCGGGATTACAATGAGCAGTTCTTC. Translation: CAISEGRDYNEQFF.

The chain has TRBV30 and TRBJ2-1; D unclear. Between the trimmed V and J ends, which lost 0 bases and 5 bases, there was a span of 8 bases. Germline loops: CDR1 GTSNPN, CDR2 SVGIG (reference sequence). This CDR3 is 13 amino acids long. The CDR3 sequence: CAWSVEWDNEQFF. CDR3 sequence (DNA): TGTGCCTGGAGTGTAGAGTGGGACAATGAGCAGTTCTTC.

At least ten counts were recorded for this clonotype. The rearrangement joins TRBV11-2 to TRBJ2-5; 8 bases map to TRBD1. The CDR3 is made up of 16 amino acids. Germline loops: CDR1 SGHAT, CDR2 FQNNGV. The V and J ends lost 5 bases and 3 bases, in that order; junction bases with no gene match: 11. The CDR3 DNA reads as TGTGCCAGCAGCAAACCGTTGACAGGGGAGGAAGAGACCCAGTACTTC. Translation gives CASSKPLTGEEETQYF.

CDR3 sequence reads: CASSRLPSGYNEQFF. The CDR3, as DNA: TGTGCCAGCAGCCGCCTTCCATCAGGGTACAATGAGCAGTTCTTC. The V call is TRBV6-2 or TRBV6-3, the J call TRBJ2-1, with a possible D match to TRBD1 (5 bases). The CDR3 is made up of 15 amino acids. Germline lookup yields CDR1 MNHEY and CDR2 SVGEGT. Trimming stripped 6 bases from V and 4 bases from J, with 16 bases between.

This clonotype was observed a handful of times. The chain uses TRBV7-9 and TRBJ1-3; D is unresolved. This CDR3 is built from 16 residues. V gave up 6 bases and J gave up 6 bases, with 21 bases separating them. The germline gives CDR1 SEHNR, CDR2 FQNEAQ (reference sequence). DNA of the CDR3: TGTGCCAGCAGTCTCCAGGACCCCTCAACTGAAAACACCATATATTTT. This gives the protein CASSLQDPSTENTIYF.

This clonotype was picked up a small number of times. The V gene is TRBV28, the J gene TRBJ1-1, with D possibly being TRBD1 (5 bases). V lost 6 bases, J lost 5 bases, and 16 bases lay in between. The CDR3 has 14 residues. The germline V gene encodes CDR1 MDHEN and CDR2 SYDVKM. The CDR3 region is CASSATQGRTEAFF. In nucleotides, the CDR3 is TGTGCCAGCAGCGCCACTCAGGGTAGGACTGAAGCTTTCTTT.

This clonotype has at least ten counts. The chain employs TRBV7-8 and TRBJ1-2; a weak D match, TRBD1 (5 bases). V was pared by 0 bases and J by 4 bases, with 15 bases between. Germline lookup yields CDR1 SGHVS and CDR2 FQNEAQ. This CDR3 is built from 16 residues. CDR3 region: CASSLALGARSYGYTF. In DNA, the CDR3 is TGTGCCAGCAGCTTAGCGCTAGGGGCGAGGAGCTATGGCTACACCTTC.

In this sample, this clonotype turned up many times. The CDR3 region is CSARETSGRGTGELFF. CDR3 nucleotide sequence: TGCAGTGCTAGAGAGACTAGCGGGAGAGGGACCGGGGAGCTGTTTTTT. This chain links TRBV20-1 with TRBJ2-2; 12 bases agree with TRBD2. Losses at the gene ends were 0 bases for V and 5 bases for J; bases not matched to a gene: 4. In germline, CDR1 is DFQATT, CDR2 SNEGSKA (reference sequence). This CDR3 has 16 amino acids.

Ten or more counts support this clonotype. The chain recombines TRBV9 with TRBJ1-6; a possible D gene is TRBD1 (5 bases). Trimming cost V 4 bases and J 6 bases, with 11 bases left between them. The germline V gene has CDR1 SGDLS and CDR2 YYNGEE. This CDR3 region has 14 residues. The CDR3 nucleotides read TGTGCCAGCAGCTCCCGGGACGGTAATTCACCCCTCCACTTT. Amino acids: CASSSRDGNSPLHF.

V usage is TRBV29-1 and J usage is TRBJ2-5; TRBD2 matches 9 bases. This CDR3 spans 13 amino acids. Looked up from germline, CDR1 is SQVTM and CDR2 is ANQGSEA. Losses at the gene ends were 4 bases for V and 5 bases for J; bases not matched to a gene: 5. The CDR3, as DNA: TGCAGCGTTGGCGGGAGGGCCCAGGAGACCCAGTACTTC. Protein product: CSVGGRAQETQYF.

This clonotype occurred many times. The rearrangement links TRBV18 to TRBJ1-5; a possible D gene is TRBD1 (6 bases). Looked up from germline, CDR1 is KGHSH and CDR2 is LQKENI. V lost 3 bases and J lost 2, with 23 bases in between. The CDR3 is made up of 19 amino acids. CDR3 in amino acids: CASSPAESDRAFGNQPQHF. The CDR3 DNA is TGTGCCAGCTCACCGGCCGAGTCGGACAGAGCGTTTGGCAATCAGCCCCAGCATTTT.

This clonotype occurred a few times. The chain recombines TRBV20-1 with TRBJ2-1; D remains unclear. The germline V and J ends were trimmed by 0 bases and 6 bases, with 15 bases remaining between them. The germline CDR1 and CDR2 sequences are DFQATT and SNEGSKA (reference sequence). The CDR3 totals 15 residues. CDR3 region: CSARDPRLPVNEQFF. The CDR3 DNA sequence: TGCAGTGCTAGAGATCCGCGGCTTCCCGTCAATGAGCAGTTCTTC.